The 29 T cell receptor beta chains in this list originate from one sample, sequenced in a study of T cells in Graves' hyperthyroidism and ophthalmopathy. The investigators amplified TCR beta CDR3 regions from RNA transcripts. First-round RT-PCR of the TCR CDR3 relied on the HTBI primer set. TCRdb reprocessed the multiplex PCR reads with MiXCR, giving one entry per CDR3 protein. The table includes under 250,000 distinct CDR3 sequences, over 20% detected once. Sequencing input: blood. The origin of the receptors is a woman aged 40 to 50 with Graves' ophthalmopathy.

There are many counts of this clonotype. The V gene is TRBV5-1, the J gene TRBJ1-1; the D is unclear. The CDR3 loop spans 12 amino acids. CDR1 and CDR2 from the germline V gene are SGHRS and YFSETQ. Trimming cost V 1 base and J 4 bases, with 5 bases left between them. CDR3 sequence reads: CASSLTSTEAFF. CDR3 in DNA: TGCGCCAGCAGCTTGACTTCCACTGAAGCTTTCTTT.

This clonotype was picked up many times. The CDR3 bases are TGCGCACCGGAAGGGACTTCCAATTCCTACGAGCAGTACTTC. The encoded protein is CAPEGTSNSYEQYF. The V gene is TRBV20-1, the J gene TRBJ2-7, with D tentatively TRBD2 (6 bases). The CDR3 covers 14 residues. The germline V gene encodes CDR1 DFQATT and CDR2 SNEGSKA (reference sequence).

The J gene is TRBJ2-7, the V gene TRBV18; TRBD1 might be the D (5 bases). The CDR3 totals 14 residues. V was shortened by 10 bases and J by 0 bases, with 16 bases between the two germline ends. Germline CDR1 reads KGHSH; CDR2 reads LQKENI. CDR3 in amino acids: CATAKGANSYEQYF. The CDR3 region has the DNA TGTGCCACCGCAAAAGGGGCCAACTCCTACGAGCAGTACTTC.

This clonotype has at least ten counts. The J gene is TRBJ2-7, the V gene TRBV6-5; 7 bases align to TRBD1. CDR1 and CDR2 from the germline V gene are MNHEY and SVGAGI. The CDR3 spans 13 residues. V was pared by 8 bases and J by 3 bases, with 7 bases of the junction left unmatched. DNA of the CDR3: TGTGCCAGCTCCTGGACAGGACTCTACGAGCAGTACTTC. Encoded protein: CASSWTGLYEQYF.

This clonotype was observed many times. The chain links TRBV28 to TRBJ2-5; D is tentatively TRBD1 or TRBD2 (5 bases each). The V gene lost 3 bases and the J gene lost 2 bases, with 7 bases spanning the gap. The V gene's germline CDR1 is MDHEN and CDR2 SYDVKM. CDR3 size: 13 residues. CDR3 residues: CASSFGAQETQYF. The CDR3 bases are TGTGCCAGCAGTTTCGGGGCTCAAGAGACCCAGTACTTC.

Turning to this clonotype: Compared with germline, one end of the junction differs, possibly owing to a read error. V gene TRBV28 combines with J gene TRBJ1-1; D remains ambiguous. CDR1 is MDHEN, CDR2 SYDVKM, per germline. The CDR3 is 14 residues long. This CDR3 reads CASSVKPKNAEAFF. The CDR3 DNA is TGTGCCAGCAGTGTTAAGCCGAAGAACGCTGAAGCTTTCTTT.

The rearrangement links TRBV28 to TRBJ1-2; 7 bases fit TRBD1. CDR3 size: 15 residues. Trimming cost V 1 base and J 2 bases; bases outside gene matches: 4. Germline V lookup: CDR1 MDHEN, CDR2 SYDVKM. In DNA form, the CDR3 reads TGTGCCAGCAGTTTATTAGGACAGGAGAACTATGGCTACACCTTC. Protein product: CASSLLGQENYGYTF.

This clonotype was counted at least ten times. The rearrangement uses TRBV7-9 and TRBJ1-1; D is possibly TRBD1 (6 bases). Germline loops: CDR1 SEHNR, CDR2 FQNEAQ (reference sequence). This CDR3 comprises 13 residues. The germline V and J ends were trimmed by 7 bases and 4 bases, with 13 bases remaining between them. Written as DNA, the CDR3 is TGTGCCAGCATCGACCAGGGGACCACTGAAGCTTTCTTT. Its translation is CASIDQGTTEAFF.

This chain connects TRBV7-2 to TRBJ2-5; D uncertain. Germline V gene sequence: CDR1 SGHTA, CDR2 FQGNSA. Trimming stripped 5 bases from V and 5 bases from J, with 12 bases between. CDR3 length equals 13 residues. CDR3 DNA sequence: TGTGCCAGCAGCCCACCGCGTTGGGAGACCCAGTACTTC. Translated, it gives CASSPPRWETQYF.

This clonotype was seen many times. The rearrangement links TRBV7-9 to TRBJ1-1; TRBD1 matches at 10 bases. V was clipped by 5 bases and J by 11 bases; unmatched bases: 5. The CDR3 totals 12 residues. Per the germline V gene, CDR1 is SEHNR and CDR2 is FQNEAQ (reference sequence). CDR3 sequence: CASSADRGRAFF. CDR3 in DNA: TGTGCCAGCAGCGCGGACAGGGGGAGGGCTTTCTTT.

Many counts were recorded for this clonotype. The chain links TRBV12-3 or TRBV12-4 to TRBJ1-2, with D hard to call. The CDR3 is 12 amino acids. V lost 10 bases and J 5 bases, leaving 14 bases between the germline ends. The CDR3 nucleotides are TGTGCCACCCGGTCCATGTTGTATGGCTACACCTTC. Its protein is CATRSMLYGYTF.

DNA for the CDR3: TGCGCCAGCAGCCTTTCCCCAGGGGCGACCTACGAGCAGTACTTC. The encoded protein is CASSLSPGATYEQYF. The chain recombines TRBV4-1 with TRBJ2-7, with D possibly TRBD1 on 6 matching bases. Trimming took off 4 bases at V and 2 bases at J, with 15 bases between the two ends. Germline V gene data show CDR1 as MGHRA and CDR2 as YSYEKL. The CDR3 runs to 15 residues.

The chain combines TRBV20-1 with TRBJ2-5; 7 positions match TRBD2. Germline trimming cut 3 bases from V and 1 base from J; bases unmatched to any gene: 8. The CDR3 loop spans 15 amino acids. Germline V gene data show CDR1 as DFQATT and CDR2 as SNEGSKA (reference sequence). DNA for the CDR3: TGCAGTGCTAGCAGTCCTAGCGGACGCCAAGAGACCCAGTACTTC. This translates into CSASSPSGRQETQYF.

The chain recombines TRBV5-1 with TRBJ1-1; D gene uncertain. The CDR3 consists of 16 residues. Per the germline V gene, CDR1 is SGHRS and CDR2 is YFSETQ. V was trimmed by 4 bases and J by 4 bases, leaving 20 bases between them. In DNA, the CDR3 is TGCGCCAGCAGCCTGGCTACAAAGGGCGTTGGCACTGAAGCTTTCTTT. This gives the protein CASSLATKGVGTEAFF.

This clonotype was counted between two and nine times. Because the CDR3's place on the DNA is in doubt, the DNA is left out and the CDR3 is given as listed by TCRdb. The rearrangement uses TRBV28 and TRBJ1-1. The CDR3 has 19 amino acids, counting both end residues. Germline V lookup: CDR1 MDHEN, CDR2 SYDVKM. This CDR3 is CASSAQGGQYFGPGIEAFF.

The rearrangement joins TRBV5-6 to TRBJ2-7; tentatively, D is TRBD1 (6 bases). The V end was cut by 3 bases, the J end by 3 bases, with 13 bases between. There are 14 residues in the CDR3. The germline gives CDR1 SGHDT, CDR2 YYEEEE. The CDR3, as DNA: TGTGCCAGCAGCTCCCCAGGGGACGACTACGAGCAGTACTTC. It yields the protein CASSSPGDDYEQYF.

This clonotype was recorded at least ten times. The J gene is TRBJ2-2, the V gene TRBV5-1; D gene ambiguous. V was cut by 2 bases and J by 3 bases, with 5 bases left in between. This CDR3 has 13 amino acids. The germline V gene encodes CDR1 SGHRS and CDR2 YFSETQ. This chain's CDR3 is CASSFQYTGELFF. In nucleotides, the CDR3 is TGCGCCAGCAGCTTCCAGTACACCGGGGAGCTGTTTTTT.

The chain combines TRBV2 with TRBJ2-2; tentative D call: TRBD2 (5 bases). Germline CDR1 reads SNHLY; CDR2 reads FYNNEI. The CDR3 extends over 13 amino acids. The V end lost 2 bases, the J end lost 7 bases, and 8 bases lay between the germline ends. The CDR3 region is CASSERGGGELFF. CDR3 in DNA: TGTGCCAGCAGTGAACGGGGTGGCGGGGAGCTGTTTTTT.

The chain uses TRBV27 and TRBJ1-1; TRBD1 might be the D (6 bases). V was clipped by 2 bases and J by 2 bases, with 12 bases between them. Germline V gene sequence: CDR1 MNHEY, CDR2 SMNVEV (reference sequence). This CDR3 is 15 amino acids long. In nucleotides, the CDR3 is TGTGCCAGCAGTTTAAGTCGGGGGGCCAACACTGAAGCTTTCTTT. Protein: CASSLSRGANTEAFF.

This clonotype was counted at least ten times. This rearrangement joins TRBV19 to TRBJ2-7; the match to TRBD1 covers 8 bases. Trimming cost V 8 bases and J 1 base; bases outside gene matches: 4. The CDR3 spans 13 residues. CDR1 is LNHDA, CDR2 SQIVND, per germline (reference sequence). CDR3 nucleotides: TGTGCCAGTGGACAGGGTACGTCCTACGAGCAGTACTTC. Translation gives CASGQGTSYEQYF.

In this sample, this clonotype turned up many times. The J gene is TRBJ2-2, the V gene TRBV12-3 or TRBV12-4, with D possibly being TRBD2 (5 bases). V was shortened by 2 bases and J by 5 bases, with 6 bases between the two germline ends. This CDR3 contains 13 residues. For the CDR3, the DNA is TGTGCCAGCAGTTTACGCGGGACCGGGGAGCTGTTTTTT. This encodes CASSLRGTGELFF.

This clonotype was counted many times. V is TRBV10-3 and J is TRBJ1-1, with D maybe TRBD1 (6 bases). Germline V gene sequence: CDR1 ENHRY, CDR2 SYGVKD. The V end was cut by 10 bases, the J end by 4 bases, with 19 bases between. This CDR3 region has 14 residues. The CDR3 is CATTGAARGTEAFF. The CDR3 DNA reads as TGTGCCACCACGGGGGCGGCGCGGGGCACTGAAGCTTTCTTT.

About this clonotype: This may come from a read error, since a much larger clone is one base off. The rearrangement uses TRBV20-1 and TRBJ1-1; no clear D. Germline-derived CDR1 and CDR2 are DFQATT and SNEGSKA (reference sequence). The CDR3 contains 12 residues. The CDR3 DNA reads as TGCAATGCGCTCACGGCGAACACTGAAGCTTTCTTT. As protein: CNALTANTEAFF.

There are many counts of this clonotype. The rearrangement joins TRBV5-1 to TRBJ2-4; D may be TRBD1 or TRBD2 (6 bases each). This CDR3 spans 19 amino acids. Trimming removed 0 bases at V and 0 bases at J, with 19 bases between. Looked up from germline, CDR1 is SGHRS and CDR2 is YFSETQ. The DNA of the CDR3 is TGCGCCAGCAGCTTGGAACCCGGCCAGGGGAGGACAGCCAAAAACATTCAGTACTTC. The encoded protein is CASSLEPGQGRTAKNIQYF.

Ten or more counts support this clonotype. The CDR3 bases are TGCAGCGTCCCCCGGGGGGTCTATGGCTACACCTTC. It yields the protein CSVPRGVYGYTF. The V call is TRBV29-1, the J call TRBJ1-2; weak D call: TRBD1 (5 bases). The V gene's germline CDR1 is SQVTM and CDR2 ANQGSEA. The CDR3 runs to 12 residues. V lost 6 bases to trimming and J lost 4 bases, with 12 bases between them.

The chain has TRBV6-1 and TRBJ1-1, with D perhaps TRBD1 (5 bases). This CDR3 is 11 amino acids long. The germline CDR1 and CDR2 sequences are MNHNS and SASEGT. V shed 4 bases and J shed 7 bases, with 7 bases lying between them. The CDR3 here is CASSGQGEAFF. CDR3 nucleotide sequence: TGTGCCAGCAGTGGGCAGGGTGAAGCTTTCTTT.

This clonotype was found many times. V gene TRBV30 combines with J gene TRBJ1-5; the D is unclear. Per germline, CDR1 GTSNPN and CDR2 SVGIG (reference sequence). The CDR3 loop spans 13 amino acids. V was clipped by 1 base and J by 4 bases, with 8 bases between them. The CDR3 sequence is CAWSGDINQPQHF. CDR3 DNA: TGTGCCTGGAGTGGAGACATAAATCAGCCCCAGCATTTT.

The table lists this clonotype with a few counts. The V and J genes are TRBV5-1 and TRBJ2-2; TRBD2 is a possible D gene (5 bases). Germline CDR1 is SGHRS and CDR2 is YFSETQ. CDR3 length: 15 amino acids. The germline V and J ends were trimmed by 1 base and 5 bases, with 12 bases remaining between them. This CDR3 is CASSLLARRTGELFF. CDR3 in DNA: TGCGCCAGCAGCTTGTTGGCTCGGAGGACCGGGGAGCTGTTTTTT.

The genes are TRBV18 and TRBJ2-2, with TRBD1 as a possible D gene (6 bases). There are 15 residues in the CDR3. Trimming cost V 6 bases and J 3 bases, with 14 bases left between them. Germline CDR1 and CDR2: KGHSH and LQKENI. The DNA for the CDR3 is TGTGCCAGCTCGCCCCACAGGGATGACACCGGGGAGCTGTTTTTT. This encodes CASSPHRDDTGELFF.